This T cell receptor (beta chain) was found in a study of identical twins. Template switching added a universal primer binding site, and final cDNA carried unique molecular identifiers. TCRdb recomputed calls from the 5' RACE reads with MiXCR, one row per CDR3 protein. The top ten hold 8% to 9.5% of the sample, which has roughly 350,000 distinct CDR3 sequences, 8.5% to 10% seen once. Study findings and constraints: Conclusions were drawn cross-sectionally by statistical analysis, without following the same donors. Cord blood beta clonotypes that were abundant carried fewer insertions, and memory repertoires showed no such trend.

V was clipped by 5 bases and J by 7 bases, with 11 bases between them. This CDR3 is built from 12 residues. Germline CDR1 is LGHNT and CDR2 is FRNRAP. This clonotype was found a few times. What it binds is not known. The sequenced sample consisted of naive T cells sorted from blood. This chain connects TRBV12-5 to TRBJ1-1; D not certain. The TCR comes from a woman in her 50s in good health. The DNA of the CDR3 is TGTGCTAGTGGTCCCCGAACAAGTGAAGCTTTCTTT. Translating it yields CASGPRTSEAFF. Based on the CDR3 plus reference TRBV12-5 and TRBJ1-1, the full variable domain is DARVTQTPRHKVTEMGQEVTMRCQPILGHNTVFWYRQTMMQGLELLAYFRNRAPLDDSGMPKDRFSAEMPDATLATLKIQPSEPRDSAVYFCASGPRTSEAFFGQGTRLTVV.